Presented here are 11 T cell receptor beta chains from one specimen sequenced in a study of T cell repertoires in cytomegalovirus infection. No antigen is known for these receptors. TCRdb passed the reads through MiXCR, listing each CDR3 protein once. The sample yields 700,000 to 950,000 distinct CDR3 sequences, about 30% seen once. Material: cultured CD8+ T cells from PBMCs, obtained from culture after CMV antigen stimulation. The receptors stem from a human donor in good health (CMV status not recorded). Some clones in this sample may be carry-over from other donors' samples.

This clonotype occurred a few times. The chain recombines TRBV13 with TRBJ2-7; D unclear. Trimming shortened V by 3 bases and J by 3 bases, and 3 bases separated the two germline ends. Germline V CDR1 and CDR2: PRHDT, FYEKMQ (reference sequence). The CDR3 is made up of 11 amino acids. CDR3 amino acids: CASSFLYEQYF. The CDR3 nucleotides read TGTGCCAGCAGCTTCCTCTACGAGCAGTACTTC.

This chain connects TRBV2 to TRBJ1-1; D gene uncertain. The CDR3 consists of 11 residues. Germline CDR1 is SNHLY and CDR2 is FYNNEI. Trimming took off 7 bases at V and 8 bases at J, with 11 bases between the two ends. CDR3 DNA sequence: TGTGCCAGCACGCAGACGAGGGAAGCTTTCTTT. As protein: CASTQTREAFF. The complete variable domain, with remaining parts taken from reference TRBV2 and TRBJ1-1, reads EPEVTQTPSHQVTQMGQEVILRCVPISNHLYFYWYRQILGQKVEFLVSFYNNEISEKSEIFDDQFSVERPDGSNFTLKIRSTKLEDSAMYFCASTQTREAFFGQGTRLTVV.

This rearrangement joins TRBV27 to TRBJ2-2; 14 bases are shared with TRBD2. The V gene's germline CDR1 is MNHEY and CDR2 SMNVEV (reference sequence). This CDR3 spans 16 amino acids. Trimming removed 6 bases from V and 3 bases from J; junction bases left unmatched: 3. Here the CDR3 reads CASSRLAGGDTGELFF. The CDR3 nucleotides are TGTGCCAGCAGCCGACTAGCGGGGGGGGACACCGGGGAGCTGTTTTTT.

As concerns this clonotype: A much more abundant neighbour one base away suggests this may be a read error. The chain recombines TRBV7-9 with TRBJ1-4; the D gene is possibly TRBD1 (5 bases). CDR1 is SEHNR, CDR2 FQNEAQ, per germline (reference sequence). Trimming left V 1 base short and J 6 bases short, with 18 bases between. The CDR3 is 17 amino acids. The DNA for the CDR3 is TGTGCCAGCAGCTTAGTGGGCGAACGAGGGGAAGATGAAAAACTGTTTTTT. It encodes CASSLVGERGEDEKLFF.

As regards this clonotype: A read error is possible here, since a much larger clone lies one base away. This chain links TRBV7-6 with TRBJ2-5; 9 positions match TRBD1. This CDR3 is 14 amino acids long. Germline V gives CDR1 SGHVS, CDR2 FNYEAQ. The CDR3 coding sequence is TGTGTCAGCAGCTGGACAGGGGCAGGAGAGACCCAGTACTTC. Its protein product is CVSSWTGAGETQYF. Complete variable domain (other parts from reference TRBV7-6 and TRBJ2-5): GAGVSQSPRYKVTKRGQDVALRCDPISGHVSLYWYRQALGQGPEFLTYFNYEAQQDKSGLPNDRFSAERPEGSISTLTIQRTEQRDSAMYRCVSSWTGAGETQYFGPGTRLLVL.

This clonotype showed up just a few times. V and J are TRBV6-6 and TRBJ2-3, with TRBD1 identical over 7 bases. The trim removed 0 bases at V and 0 bases at J, leaving 3 bases unmatched. Germline CDR1 reads MNHNY; CDR2 reads SVGAGI (reference sequence). The CDR3 is made up of 16 amino acids. The CDR3 DNA reads as TGTGCCAGCAGTTACTCGGGGACAGACAGCACAGATACGCAGTATTTT. Encoded protein: CASSYSGTDSTDTQYF.

The rearrangement links TRBV27 to TRBJ1-1, with 9 bases identical to TRBD1. CDR3 length equals 14 residues. The V gene's germline CDR1 is MNHEY and CDR2 SMNVEV (reference sequence). V was clipped by 5 bases and J by 6 bases; unmatched bases: 7. Here the CDR3 DNA reads TGTGCCAGCAGTGAGACAGGGGGGGTTGCTGAAGCTTTCTTT. Residues: CASSETGGVAEAFF.

The chain carries TRBV6-5 and TRBJ1-1, with no clear D. V was cut by 4 bases and J by 2 bases, with 11 bases left in between. Per the germline V gene, CDR1 is MNHEY and CDR2 is SVGAGI. The CDR3 contains 14 residues. CDR3 loop: CASSSRMGNTEAFF. As DNA, the CDR3 is TGTGCCAGCAGTTCCCGGATGGGAAACACTGAAGCTTTCTTT.

The CDR3 loop is CASSIDFAGTGGPMEQFF. Written as DNA, the CDR3 is TGTGCCAGTAGTATAGATTTTGCCGGGACAGGCGGGCCTATGGAGCAGTTCTTC. The chain links TRBV19 to TRBJ2-1, with TRBD1 identical over 8 bases. The ends lost 0 bases at V and 10 bases at J; junction bases unmatched: 17. There are 18 residues in the CDR3. Germline V CDR1 and CDR2: LNHDA, SQIVND (reference sequence).

In this sample, this clonotype turned up a few times. This rearrangement joins TRBV15 to TRBJ1-1; TRBD1 agrees at 9 bases. The CDR3 contains 17 residues. V was clipped by 0 bases and J by 1 base; unmatched bases: 6. Looked up from germline, CDR1 is LNHNV and CDR2 is YYDKDF (reference sequence). In DNA, the CDR3 is TGTGCCACCAGCAGAGATCGGGACAGGGACTCGAACACTGAAGCTTTCTTT. Encoded protein: CATSRDRDRDSNTEAFF. The entire variable domain, with the rest obtained from reference TRBV15 and TRBJ1-1, is as follows: DAMVIQNPRYQVTQFGKPVTLSCSQTLNHNVMYWYQQKSSQAPKLLFHYYDKDFNNEADTPDNFQSRRPNTSFCFLDIRSPGLGDTAMYLCATSRDRDRDSNTEAFFGQGTRLTVV.

In this sample, this clonotype turned up a few times. The V call is TRBV5-4, the J call TRBJ1-6, with unresolved D. The V gene lost 3 bases and the J gene lost 0 bases, with 7 bases spanning the gap. Germline CDR1 SGHNT, CDR2 YYREEE (reference sequence). The CDR3 consists of 15 residues. The CDR3 bases are TGTGCCAGCAGCTACACTAGCTCCTATAATTCACCCCTCCACTTT. Its protein product is CASSYTSSYNSPLHF.